The text below deals with one TCR beta chain. Its antigen is not known. CDR1 is SGHRS, CDR2 YFSETQ, per germline. The V end lost 4 bases, the J end lost 9 bases, and 17 bases lay between the germline ends. This CDR3 contains 15 residues. These data are taken from a study of T cell responses to AZD1222 COVID-19 vaccine. General study findings and limits: Spike-specific TCR breadth and depth went up after people got two AZD1222 doses. CD4 TCRs covered the whole spike, strongest at regions 160-218 and 743-854. The sample set comprised mostly white British donors with more females, and clonal diversity was possibly underestimated. Repertoires were sampled only after the peak T cell response.

TCRdb keeps only in-frame clones here, not all; method: immunoSEQ multiplex PCR. The sample lists more than 80,000 clones; approximately 91% were seen once. The rearrangement uses TRBV5-1 and TRBJ1-6; D remains ambiguous. Sequencing was performed on peripheral blood, taken on day 0 of AZD1222 vaccination. The clonotype was recovered from an adult in good health. The CDR3 bases are TGCGCCAGCAGCCCTGGAGGCCTTGACGGTTCACCCCTCCACTTT. Its protein product is CASSPGGLDGSPLHF. Using reference TRBV5-1 and TRBJ1-6 for the parts outside the CDR3, the full variable domain is KAGVTQTPRYLIKTRGQQVTLSCSPISGHRSVSWYQQTPGQGLQFLFEYFSETQRNKGNFPGRFSGRQFSNSRSEMNVSTLELGDSALYLCASSPGGLDGSPLHFGNGTRLTVT.